This TCR beta chain was sequenced in a study of blood T cells in healthy people across ages. In the case of this clonotype: The antigen remains undetermined.

Germline loops: CDR1 ENHRY, CDR2 SYGVKD. This CDR3 spans 14 amino acids. V lost 0 bases and J 12 bases, leaving 15 bases between the germline ends. Whole-study findings and limits: A roughly linear age-dependent decrease characterized TCR beta diversity per million T cells. CMV status of donors was not determined, possibly confounding expanded clonotype changes. Estimated diversity that came from one million T cells was considered an underestimate.

It was with a sample-barcoded 5' primer and a J-beta primer mix that a second PCR of roughly 7 to 12 cycles was run. TCRdb recomputed calls from the 5' RACE reads with MiXCR, one row per CDR3 protein. The repertoire has fewer than 2,000,000 distinct CDR3 sequences, about 35% of them found once; the top ten carry roughly 12%. Source material: blood. The chain uses TRBV10-3 and TRBJ2-1; D may be TRBD1 (6 bases). This TCR was sampled from a woman aged 25 to 39 in good health. CDR3 sequence reads: CAISESGGSWGQFF. The CDR3, as DNA: TGTGCCATCAGTGAGTCTGGGGGCTCCTGGGGGCAGTTCTTC.